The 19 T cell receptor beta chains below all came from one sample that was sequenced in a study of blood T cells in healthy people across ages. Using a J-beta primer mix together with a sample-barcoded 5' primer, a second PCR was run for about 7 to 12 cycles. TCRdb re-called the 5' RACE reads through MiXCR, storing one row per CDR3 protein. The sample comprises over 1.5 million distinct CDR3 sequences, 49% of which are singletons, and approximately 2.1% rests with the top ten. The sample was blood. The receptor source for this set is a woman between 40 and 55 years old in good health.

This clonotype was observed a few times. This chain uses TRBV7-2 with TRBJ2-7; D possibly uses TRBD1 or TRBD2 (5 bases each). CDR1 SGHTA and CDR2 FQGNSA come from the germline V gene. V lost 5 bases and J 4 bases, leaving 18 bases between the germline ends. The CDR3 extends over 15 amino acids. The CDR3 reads CASSPLRDGAYEQYF. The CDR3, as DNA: TGTGCCAGCAGCCCGCTCCGGGACGGAGCTTACGAGCAGTACTTC.

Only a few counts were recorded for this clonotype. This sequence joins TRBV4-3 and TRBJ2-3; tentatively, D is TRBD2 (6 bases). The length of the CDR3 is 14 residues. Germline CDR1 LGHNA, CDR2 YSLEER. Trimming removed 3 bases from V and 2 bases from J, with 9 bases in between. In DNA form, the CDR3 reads TGCGCCAGCAGCCACTGGGGGGTCACAGATACGCAGTATTTT. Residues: CASSHWGVTDTQYF.

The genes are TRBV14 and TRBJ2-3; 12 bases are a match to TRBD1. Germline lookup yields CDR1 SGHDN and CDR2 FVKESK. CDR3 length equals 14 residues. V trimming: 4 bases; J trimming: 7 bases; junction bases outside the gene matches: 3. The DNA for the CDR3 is TGTGCCAGCAGCCTGGGACAGGGGGCCCATACGCAGTATTTT. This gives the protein CASSLGQGAHTQYF.

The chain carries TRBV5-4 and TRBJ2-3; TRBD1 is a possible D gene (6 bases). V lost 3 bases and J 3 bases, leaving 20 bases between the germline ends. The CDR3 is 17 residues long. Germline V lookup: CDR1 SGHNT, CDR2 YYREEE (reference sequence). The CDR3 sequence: CASSSNWGHVGTDTQYF. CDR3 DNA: TGTGCCAGCAGCTCAAACTGGGGGCACGTCGGGACAGATACGCAGTATTTT. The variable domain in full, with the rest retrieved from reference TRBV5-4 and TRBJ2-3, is ETGVTQSPTHLIKTRGQQVTLRCSSQSGHNTVSWYQQALGQGPQFIFQYYREEENGRGNFPPRFSGLQFPNYSSELNVNALELDDSALYLCASSSNWGHVGTDTQYFGPGTRLTVL.

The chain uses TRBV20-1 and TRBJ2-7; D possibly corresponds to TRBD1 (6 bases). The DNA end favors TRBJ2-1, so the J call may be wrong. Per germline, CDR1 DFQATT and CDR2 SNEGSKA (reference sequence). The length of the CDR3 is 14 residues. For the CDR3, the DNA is TGCAGTGCTAGAGGGGACACGCGCTCCTACGAGCAGTTCTTC. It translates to CSARGDTRSYEQFF.

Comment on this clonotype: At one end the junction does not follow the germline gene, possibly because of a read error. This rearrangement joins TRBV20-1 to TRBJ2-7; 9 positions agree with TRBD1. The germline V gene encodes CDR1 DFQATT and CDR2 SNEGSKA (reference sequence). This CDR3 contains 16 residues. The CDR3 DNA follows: TGCAGTCCTAGGTCTTTTGAGGACAGGGGTGCCTACGAGCAGTACTTC. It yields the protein CSPRSFEDRGAYEQYF.

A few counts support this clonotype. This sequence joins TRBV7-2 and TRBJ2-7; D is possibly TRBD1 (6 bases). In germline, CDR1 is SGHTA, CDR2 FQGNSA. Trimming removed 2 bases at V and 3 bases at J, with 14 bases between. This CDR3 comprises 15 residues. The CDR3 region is CASSLNPGHLYEQYF. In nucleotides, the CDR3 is TGTGCCAGCAGCTTAAACCCGGGACACCTCTACGAGCAGTACTTC.

CDR3 loop: CASSDRTHLQETQYF. CDR3 sequence (DNA): TGTGCCAGCAGTGACCGGACTCACCTCCAAGAGACCCAGTACTTC. This sequence joins TRBV25-1 and TRBJ2-5, with D possibly TRBD2 on 5 matching bases. The CDR3 totals 15 residues. From germline, CDR1 is MGHDK and CDR2 SYGVNS. The V gene lost 3 bases and the J gene lost 1 base, with 12 bases spanning the gap.

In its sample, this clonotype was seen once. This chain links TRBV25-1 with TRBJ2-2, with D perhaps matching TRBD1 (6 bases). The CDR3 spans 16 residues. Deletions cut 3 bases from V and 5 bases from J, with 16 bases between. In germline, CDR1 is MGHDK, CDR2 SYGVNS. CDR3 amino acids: CASSDVRGRGTGELFF. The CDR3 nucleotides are TGTGCCAGCAGTGATGTACGGGGTAGGGGGACCGGGGAGCTGTTTTTT.

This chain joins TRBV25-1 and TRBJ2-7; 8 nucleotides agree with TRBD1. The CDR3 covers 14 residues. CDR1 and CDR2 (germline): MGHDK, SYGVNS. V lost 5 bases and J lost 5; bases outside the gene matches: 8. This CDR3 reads CASSTVDRAHEQYF. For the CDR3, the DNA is TGTGCCAGCAGTACCGTGGACAGGGCACACGAGCAGTACTTC.

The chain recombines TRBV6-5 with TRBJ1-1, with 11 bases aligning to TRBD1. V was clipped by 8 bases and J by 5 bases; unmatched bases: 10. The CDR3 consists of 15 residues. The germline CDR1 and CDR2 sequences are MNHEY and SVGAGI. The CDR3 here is CASGPGTGGLTEAFF. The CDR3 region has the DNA TGTGCCAGCGGACCCGGGACAGGGGGTTTAACTGAAGCTTTCTTT.

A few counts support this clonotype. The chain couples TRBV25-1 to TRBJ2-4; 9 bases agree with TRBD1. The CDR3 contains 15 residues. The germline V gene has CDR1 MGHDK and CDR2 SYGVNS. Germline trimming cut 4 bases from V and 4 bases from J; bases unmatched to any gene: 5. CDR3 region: CASSAGDRVKNIQYF. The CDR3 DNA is TGTGCCAGCAGTGCCGGGGACAGGGTGAAAAACATTCAGTACTTC. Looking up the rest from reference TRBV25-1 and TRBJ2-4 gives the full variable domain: EADIYQTPRYLVIGTGKKITLECSQTMGHDKMYWYQQDPGMELHLIHYSYGVNSTEKGDLSSESTVSRIRTEHFPLTLESARPSHTSQYLCASSAGDRVKNIQYFGAGTRLSVL.

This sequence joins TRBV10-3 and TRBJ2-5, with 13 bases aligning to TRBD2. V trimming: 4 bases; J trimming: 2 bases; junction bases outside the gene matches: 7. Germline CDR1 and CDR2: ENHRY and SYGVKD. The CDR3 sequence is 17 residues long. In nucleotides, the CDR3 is TGTGCCATCAGTGGACGGACTAGCGGGGGTGGGCAAGAGACCCAGTACTTC. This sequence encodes CAISGRTSGGGQETQYF.

The CDR3 bases are TGTGCCAGCAGTAGGACTAGCGGGCACCCCACAGATACGCAGTATTTT. Translation: CASSRTSGHPTDTQYF. V gene TRBV6-1 combines with J gene TRBJ2-3; 11 bases map to TRBD2. CDR3 length equals 16 residues. Germline V gives CDR1 MNHNS, CDR2 SASEGT. Unmatched junction bases numbered 6, after V lost 5 bases and J lost 2 bases.

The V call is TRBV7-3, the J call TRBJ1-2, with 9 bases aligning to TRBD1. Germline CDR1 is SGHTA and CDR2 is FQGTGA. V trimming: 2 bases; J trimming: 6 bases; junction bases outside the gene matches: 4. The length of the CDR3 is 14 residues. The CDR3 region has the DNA TGTGCCAGCAGCTTAGACCGACAGGGGGATGGCTACACCTTC. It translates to CASSLDRQGDGYTF. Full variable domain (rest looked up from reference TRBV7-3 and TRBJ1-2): GAGVSQTPSNKVTEKGKYVELRCDPISGHTALYWYRQSLGQGPEFLIYFQGTGAADDSGLPNDRFFAVRPEGSVSTLKIQRTERGDSAVYLCASSLDRQGDGYTFGSGTRLTVV.

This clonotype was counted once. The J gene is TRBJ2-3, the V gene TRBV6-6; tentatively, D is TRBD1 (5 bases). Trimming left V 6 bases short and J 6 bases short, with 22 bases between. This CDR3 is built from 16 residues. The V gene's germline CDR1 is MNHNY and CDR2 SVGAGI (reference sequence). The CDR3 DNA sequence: TGTGCCAGCAGCCGGTACCAGGGTCCCGCGCGCGATACGCAGTATTTT. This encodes CASSRYQGPARDTQYF.

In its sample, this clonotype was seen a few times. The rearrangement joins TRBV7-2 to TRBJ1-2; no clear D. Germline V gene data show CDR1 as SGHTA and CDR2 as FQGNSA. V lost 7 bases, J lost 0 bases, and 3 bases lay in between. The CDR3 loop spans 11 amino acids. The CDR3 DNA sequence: TGTGCCAGCAACCCTAACTATGGCTACACCTTC. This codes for CASNPNYGYTF.

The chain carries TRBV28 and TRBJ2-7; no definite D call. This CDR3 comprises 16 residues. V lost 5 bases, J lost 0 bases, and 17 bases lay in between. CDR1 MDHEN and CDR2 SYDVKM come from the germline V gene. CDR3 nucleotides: TGTGCCAGCAGTCTACCGGACGGATCGAGCTCCTACGAGCAGTACTTC. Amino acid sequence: CASSLPDGSSSYEQYF.

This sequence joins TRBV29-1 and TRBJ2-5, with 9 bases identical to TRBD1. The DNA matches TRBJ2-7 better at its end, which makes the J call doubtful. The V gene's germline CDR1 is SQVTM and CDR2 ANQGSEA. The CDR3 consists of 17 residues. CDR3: CSVDRQGDKWFLYEQYF. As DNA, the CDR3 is TGCAGCGTTGATCGACAGGGGGACAAATGGTTCCTCTACGAGCAGTACTTC.